This record looks at one TCR beta chain sequence and its context. Its specificity is unknown. Using immunoSEQ multiplex PCR, the repertoire was profiled, and TCRdb retains in-frame clones only, with some absent. The sample lists tens of thousands of clones, approximately 94% occurring once. These data are taken from a study of T cells in tuberculosis. Study-wide points: Active tuberculosis patients had shorter CDR3-alpha; the beta difference was nonsignificant.

After removal of 5 bases from V and 6 bases from J, the junction contained 13 bases not matched to a gene. Germline CDR1 SGHTA, CDR2 FQGNSA. The CDR3 is 16 residues long. This clonotype was sampled from a donor aged 10-29 years with latent tuberculosis or without tuberculosis infection. This rearrangement joins TRBV7-2 to TRBJ2-1; 7 nucleotides agree with TRBD2. Material: PBMCs. The DNA for the CDR3 is TGTGCCAGCAGCCCATTCGCACTAGCGACCACCAATGAGCAGTTCTTC. It translates to CASSPFALATTNEQFF. The entire variable domain, with the rest obtained from reference TRBV7-2 and TRBJ2-1, is as follows: GAGVSQSPSNKVTEKGKDVELRCDPISGHTALYWYRQSLGQGLEFLIYFQGNSAPDKSGLPSDRFSAERTGGSVSTLTIQRTQQEDSAVYLCASSPFALATTNEQFFGPGTRLTVL.